The 26 T cell receptor beta chains presented below share a single source sample, sequenced in a study of shared clonotypes between healthy human individuals (dated by TCRdb to 2018 to 2021). CD8 naive samples consisted of CD45RO-negative cells that were positively selected for CCR7, yielding a CD45RA+CCR7+ population without TemRA cells. Receptors were amplified or captured by the immunoSEQ multiplex PCR assay. Imported from immuneACCESS, the table was reduced by TCRdb to in-frame sequences with V and J called. These copies leave out some clones; in studies compared against another copy, an unresolved V gene accounts for under half, and the cause of the remainder is not known. The sample includes some 1,900,000 clones, with approximately 94% observed a single time. The ten most abundant clones make up around 1% of the sample. Source material: naive CD8+ T cells sorted from blood. The cell subset or site label of this sample denotes: CD45RA+CCR7+. Receptor source: a man between 18 and 35 years old in good health.

On this clone: A much larger clone lies one base from this, so it may be a read error. This rearrangement joins TRBV11-1 to TRBJ2-7; D is uncertain. V was shortened by 1 base and J by 2 bases, with 3 bases between the two germline ends. The CDR3 runs to 12 residues. Germline V gene data show CDR1 as SGHAT and CDR2 as FQDESV (reference sequence). CDR3 in amino acids: CASSLGAYEQYF. The CDR3 bases are TGTGCCAGCAGCTTAGGGGCCTACGAGCAGTACTTC.

The chain links TRBV4-1 to TRBJ1-2, with a weak D call TRBD1 (6 bases). Germline V gives CDR1 MGHRA, CDR2 YSYEKL. Between the trimmed V and J ends, which lost 4 bases and 6 bases, there was a span of 12 bases. The CDR3 has 13 amino acids. The CDR3 sequence is CASSPRGNDGYTF. DNA for the CDR3: TGCGCCAGCAGCCCCAGGGGAAACGATGGCTACACCTTC.

J is TRBJ2-3 and V is TRBV7-8, with unresolved D. The CDR3 is 16 residues long. From germline, CDR1 is SGHVS and CDR2 FQNEAQ. The V and J ends lost 1 base and 2 bases respectively, with 13 bases between them. Here the CDR3 reads CASSLGVGYYTDTQYF. CDR3 DNA sequence: TGTGCCAGCAGCTTAGGGGTAGGATACTACACAGATACGCAGTATTTT. Filled out from reference TRBV7-8 and TRBJ2-3, the complete variable domain reads GAGVSQSPRYKVAKRGQDVALRCDPISGHVSLFWYQQALGQGPEFLTYFQNEAQLDKSGLPSDRFFAERPEGSVSTLKIQRTQQEDSAVYLCASSLGVGYYTDTQYFGPGTRLTVL.

On this clone: Other DNA sequences in this sample translate to the same CDR3. The chain recombines TRBV11-2 with TRBJ1-3, with D uncertain. Per the germline V gene, CDR1 is SGHAT and CDR2 is FQNNGV. The germline V and J ends were trimmed by 2 bases and 4 bases, with 6 bases remaining between them. The CDR3 is 13 amino acids. As DNA, the CDR3 is TGTGCCAGCAGCTTATCAGCCGGAAACACCATATATTTT. Its protein product is CASSLSAGNTIYF. The variable domain in full, with the rest retrieved from reference TRBV11-2 and TRBJ1-3, is EAGVAQSPRYKIIEKRQSVAFWCNPISGHATLYWYQQILGQGPKLLIQFQNNGVVDDSQLPKDRFSAERLKGVDSTLKIQPAKLEDSAVYLCASSLSAGNTIYFGEGSWLTVV.

The CDR3 nucleotides are TGTGCCAGCAGCACGACAGGGGGCATGGACACTGAAGCTTTCTTT. Translated: CASSTTGGMDTEAFF. V gene TRBV7-9 combines with J gene TRBJ1-1; 10 positions match TRBD1. Germline values: CDR1 SEHNR, CDR2 FQNEAQ (reference sequence). V lost 5 bases, J lost 3 bases, and 6 bases stayed unmatched. CDR3 length equals 15 residues.

V and J are TRBV23-1 and TRBJ2-7; D perhaps matches TRBD2 (8 bases). TRBV23-1 is treated as an ORF (open reading frame) with a function not yet certain. Trimming cost V 4 bases and J 1 base, with 20 bases left between them. The CDR3 loop spans 17 amino acids. CDR3 nucleotide sequence: TGCGCCAGCAGTCCCCGGGAGGGGACAGCCTTATCCTACGAGCAGTACTTC. This encodes CASSPREGTALSYEQYF.

This chain links TRBV27 with TRBJ2-1; no firm D call. The germline V gene has CDR1 MNHEY and CDR2 SMNVEV (reference sequence). The CDR3 covers 14 residues. The V gene lost 4 bases and the J gene lost 0 bases, with 7 bases spanning the gap. The CDR3 DNA reads as TGTGCCAGCAGTTCCGGGTTCTCCTACAATGAGCAGTTCTTC. Its translation: CASSSGFSYNEQFF.

In the case of this clone: This same CDR3 is encoded by further DNA sequences in the sample. The V call is TRBV27, the J call TRBJ2-7; TRBD1 matches at 9 bases. V gave up 3 bases and J gave up 4 bases; unmatched junction bases: 4. In germline, CDR1 is MNHEY, CDR2 SMNVEV (reference sequence). There are 14 residues in the CDR3. Here the CDR3 reads CASSFGTGFYEQYF. The CDR3 DNA sequence: TGTGCCAGCAGTTTCGGGACAGGGTTTTACGAGCAGTACTTC.

Comments on this clone: Other DNA variants within this sample encode the same CDR3. V is TRBV5-6 and J is TRBJ1-1, with unresolved D. Germline CDR1 SGHDT, CDR2 YYEEEE. The V end was cut by 2 bases, the J end by 4 bases, with 6 bases between. The CDR3 spans 12 residues. CDR3 nucleotide sequence: TGTGCCAGCAGCTTAAGTGGCACTGAAGCTTTCTTT. Translating it yields CASSLSGTEAFF.

The J gene is TRBJ2-7, the V gene TRBV4-1, with no clear D. Germline CDR1 and CDR2: MGHRA and YSYEKL. The V gene lost 0 bases and the J gene lost 0 bases, with 9 bases spanning the gap. The CDR3 totals 15 residues. DNA of the CDR3: TGCGCCAGCAGCCAAGAAGCACAGAGCTCCTACGAGCAGTACTTC. As protein: CASSQEAQSSYEQYF.

This clone was recorded once. This sample also contains other DNA sequences that code for the same CDR3. V and J are TRBV28 and TRBJ1-1; D gene unclear. This CDR3 has 12 amino acids. Trimming removed 3 bases at V and 5 bases at J, with 7 bases between. CDR1 and CDR2 (germline): MDHEN, SYDVKM. CDR3 bases: TGTGCCAGCAGTTTTGGCGCTACTGAAGCTTTCTTT. Protein sequence: CASSFGATEAFF.

On this clone: Other DNA sequences in this specimen translate into the identical CDR3. The chain combines TRBV10-3 with TRBJ2-1; 8 nucleotides line up with TRBD2. The germline gives CDR1 ENHRY, CDR2 SYGVKD. V shed 2 bases and J 0 bases; nucleotides not matched to a gene: 0. This CDR3 contains 15 residues. CDR3 bases: TGTGCCATCAGTGAGAGCGGGAGCTCCTACAATGAGCAGTTCTTC. Protein: CAISESGSSYNEQFF.

The chain combines TRBV2 with TRBJ2-4; D may be TRBD2 (7 bases). The CDR3 is 16 residues long. Germline V gene sequence: CDR1 SNHLY, CDR2 FYNNEI. V lost 8 bases and J lost 0, with 17 bases in between. CDR3 protein: CASEAGAPLAKNIQYF. CDR3 in DNA: TGTGCCAGCGAGGCGGGGGCCCCTTTAGCCAAAAACATTCAGTACTTC.

With regard to this clone: The sample holds other DNA sequences that translate to the same CDR3. The gene calls are TRBV19 and TRBJ2-7; TRBD1 aligns across 7 bases. V was clipped by 3 bases and J by 0 bases; unmatched bases: 5. The germline CDR1 and CDR2 sequences are LNHDA and SQIVND (reference sequence). The CDR3 has 15 amino acids. CDR3 region: CASSIGDRSSYEQYF. The CDR3 DNA reads TGTGCCAGTAGTATTGGGGACAGAAGCTCCTACGAGCAGTACTTC.

This chain's CDR3 is CASSLGQSGTQYF. DNA of the CDR3: TGTGCCAGCAGCTTGGGGCAATCCGGGACCCAGTACTTC. The gene calls are TRBV7-3 and TRBJ2-5, with D possibly TRBD1 on 5 matching bases. This CDR3 spans 13 amino acids. Germline V lookup: CDR1 SGHTA, CDR2 FQGTGA. With 3 bases removed from V and 7 bases from J, the gap between germline ends came to 12 bases.

The J gene is TRBJ2-7, the V gene TRBV11-2; D is uncertain. Germline CDR1 is SGHAT and CDR2 is FQNNGV. The CDR3 runs 12 residues. The ends were cut back, 10 bases at V and 5 bases at J, with 15 bases in the middle. Here the CDR3 DNA reads TGTGCCATGAGAAGTGTGCACCACGAGCAGTACTTC. It encodes CAMRSVHHEQYF.

Worth noting for this clone: This sample also contains other DNA sequences that code for the same CDR3. The rearrangement links TRBV5-6 to TRBJ2-7; TRBD2 might be the D (5 bases). The CDR3 has 13 amino acids. V shed 2 bases and J shed 3 bases, with 9 bases lying between them. Germline V gene lookup returns CDR1 SGHDT and CDR2 YYEEEE. The CDR3 nucleotides are TGTGCCAGCAGCTTAGTACGGGGCTACGAGCAGTACTTC. Protein sequence: CASSLVRGYEQYF.

The chain is built from TRBV11-2 and TRBJ2-5, with 9 bases lining up with TRBD2. With V trimmed by 5 bases and J by 5 bases, 12 bases remained unmatched. Germline-derived CDR1 and CDR2 are SGHAT and FQNNGV. This CDR3 comprises 16 residues. CDR3 in amino acids: CASSLVAGVAQETQYF. The DNA for the CDR3 is TGTGCCAGCAGCCTGGTAGCGGGAGTAGCGCAGGAGACCCAGTACTTC.

This clone was observed once. The chain is built from TRBV6-5 and TRBJ1-1; 8 bases are shared with TRBD1. The CDR3 sequence is 15 residues long. The J segment lost 3 bases and the V segment lost 5 bases, leaving 8 bases of the junction unmatched. Germline V gene sequence: CDR1 MNHEY, CDR2 SVGAGI. The chain's CDR3 is CASSTPTGGHTEAFF. CDR3 nucleotide sequence: TGTGCCAGCAGTACCCCAACAGGGGGGCACACTGAAGCTTTCTTT.

This sequence joins TRBV9 and TRBJ1-1, with D hard to call. The V and J ends lost 4 bases and 1 base respectively, with 11 bases between them. The CDR3 covers 14 residues. Germline CDR1 SGDLS, CDR2 YYNGEE. CDR3 loop: CASSPQNGNTEAFF. Written as DNA, the CDR3 is TGTGCCAGCAGCCCCCAGAACGGGAACACTGAAGCTTTCTTT.

The chain is built from TRBV6-1 and TRBJ2-6; D possibly corresponds to TRBD2 (5 bases). Germline V lookup: CDR1 MNHNS, CDR2 SASEGT. V lost 11 bases and J lost 1, with 12 bases in between. CDR3 length equals 14 residues. The CDR3 nucleotides are TGTGCCGGTGGAGGCGCTTCTGGGGCCAACGTCCTGACTTTC. Amino acid sequence: CAGGGASGANVLTF.

The chain combines TRBV10-3 with TRBJ1-1, with D possibly matching TRBD1 (6 bases). CDR3 length equals 12 residues. Looked up from germline, CDR1 is ENHRY and CDR2 is SYGVKD. Trimming took off 5 bases at V and 6 bases at J, with 10 bases between the two ends. DNA for the CDR3: TGTGCCATCAGTCACAGGGAATCTGAAGCTTTCTTT. Amino acids: CAISHRESEAFF.

This clone was found once. The chain joins TRBV5-4 to TRBJ2-7; tentative D call: TRBD2 (5 bases). V lost 4 bases to trimming and J lost 3 bases, with 17 bases between them. CDR1 SGHNT and CDR2 YYREEE come from the germline V gene (reference sequence). This CDR3 comprises 15 residues. The CDR3 DNA reads as TGTGCCAGCAGCCCATTCAAAATTCGGGACTACGAGCAGTACTTC. The encoded protein is CASSPFKIRDYEQYF.

The CDR3, as DNA: TGTGCCAGTAGTGGGAACTACCACGAGCAGTACTTC. It codes for CASSGNYHEQYF. This sequence joins TRBV19 and TRBJ2-7; no reliable D call. CDR3 size: 12 residues. V dropped 5 bases and J dropped 5 bases, with 10 bases sitting between them. Looked up from germline, CDR1 is LNHDA and CDR2 is SQIVND (reference sequence).

This chain joins TRBV5-8 and TRBJ2-7, with 7 bases fitting TRBD2. The trim removed 1 base at V and 13 bases at J, leaving 14 bases unmatched. In germline, CDR1 is SGHTS, CDR2 YDEGEE. The CDR3 is 14 residues long. CDR3 in DNA: TGTGCCAGCAGCTTGTCCAGCGGGACTGTATATAAATACTTC. It codes for CASSLSSGTVYKYF.

Of note for this clone: Other nucleotide sequences from this sample produce the same CDR3. The rearrangement links TRBV27 to TRBJ1-2; D call uncertain. The CDR3 covers 13 residues. Trimming removed 0 bases at V and 5 bases at J, with 7 bases between. CDR1 is MNHEY and CDR2 is SMNVEV in the germline V gene (reference sequence). The CDR3, as DNA: TGTGCCAGCAGTTTATCGGGGTCGTATGGCTACACCTTC. Translating gives CASSLSGSYGYTF.